The T cell receptor beta chain under discussion was sequenced for a study of OX40 agonist ivuxolimab in advanced cancers. Some background on the complete study: Ivuxolimab was an agonistic, fully human IgG2 monoclonal antibody directed against OX40 (CD134), a costimulatory receptor. Partial responses were achieved by three dose-escalation patients, of whom one had hepatocellular carcinoma and two had cutaneous melanoma. Of the approximately 50 dose-escalation patients, hepatocellular carcinoma was present in approximately 20, melanoma in approximately 15, renal cell carcinoma in 9 and head and neck cancer in 9. Peripheral TCRbeta sequencing aimed to test whether ivuxolimab altered TCR sequence diversity and caused clonal T-cell expansion. The paper covers the monotherapy dose-escalation part of the phase I ivuxolimab trial, which included N of about 50 patients. Intravenous ivuxolimab was administered to patients every 2 weeks at six dose levels: 0.01, 0.1, 0.3, 1.5, 3 and 10 mg/kg. Patients were allowed to have had prior anti-PD-1, anti-PD-L1 or anti-CTLA-4 therapy, and roughly two fifths of the dose-escalation patients had been treated with checkpoint inhibitors. The dose-escalation cohort was around 83% male with a mean age of roughly 60 years, ranging from roughly 23 to 85.

The germline V gene sets CDR1 to MNHEY and CDR2 to SVGAGI. The CDR3 contains 16 residues, cysteine and phenylalanine counted. Just the 48-base CDR3 DNA is kept, in frame starting at base 1. V is cut back by 2 bases and J by 4 bases, with 10 bases in the junction unmatched. To sequence the TCRbeta CDR3 region, genomic DNA was isolated from the sorted cells. TCRbeta CDR3 regions were sequenced using the immunoSEQ Assay. TCRdb re-hosts the immuneACCESS table, in-frame sequences only. Its copies lack some clones; in the studies checked, an unresolved V gene accounts for under half of them, and the cause for the rest is not known. Recorded for this sample are some 83,000 clones; roughly nine tenths of them occurred a single time. Under 9.5% of the sample is taken by the ten largest. Study-wide findings and limitations: After ivuxolimab, expanded clones were on average more numerous among CD8+ T cells than among CD4+ T cells. In partial responders in the 0.1-3.0 mg/kg groups, normalized peripheral clonal expansion was found to be among the lowest, especially among CD8+ T cells. At doses of 0.1 to 3.0 mg/kg, clonal expansion of both CD4+ and CD8+ T cells in blood was seen between baseline and week 6. Low levels of normalized T-cell clonal expansion were also seen in some patients who did not respond. The antigen specificity of the clonally expanded peripheral T cells was not determined.

Remarks on this clone: Its antigen is unknown. No much larger clone exists at a distance of one base, and base qualities are not known.

The trial excluded patients who had a history of autoimmune disease or were on systemic immunosuppression. Peripheral blood for TCR sequencing was collected from all dose cohorts at baseline, on cycle 4 day 1, and on cycle 7 day 1. Samples were obtained from an open-label, multicenter, first-in-human phase I dose-escalation trial of ivuxolimab. Adults with locally advanced or metastatic melanoma, renal cell carcinoma, hepatocellular carcinoma or head and neck squamous cell carcinoma were enrolled in the trial. Before TCR sequencing, CD4+ T cells and CD8+ T cells were sorted from peripheral blood as separate populations.

The sequencing used CD4+ or CD8+ T cells sorted from blood, collected in a trial of the OX40 agonist ivuxolimab. The TCR comes from an adult with an advanced solid tumor such as melanoma, head and neck, liver or kidney cancer. The rearranged segments are TRBV6-5 and TRBJ2-7; TRBD1 lines up with 8 middle nucleotides. The CDR3 amino acid sequence is: CASSYLSTGGRYEQYF. The DNA is as follows: TGTGCCAGCAGTTACCTTTCTACAGGGGGTAGGTACGAGCAGTACTTC.